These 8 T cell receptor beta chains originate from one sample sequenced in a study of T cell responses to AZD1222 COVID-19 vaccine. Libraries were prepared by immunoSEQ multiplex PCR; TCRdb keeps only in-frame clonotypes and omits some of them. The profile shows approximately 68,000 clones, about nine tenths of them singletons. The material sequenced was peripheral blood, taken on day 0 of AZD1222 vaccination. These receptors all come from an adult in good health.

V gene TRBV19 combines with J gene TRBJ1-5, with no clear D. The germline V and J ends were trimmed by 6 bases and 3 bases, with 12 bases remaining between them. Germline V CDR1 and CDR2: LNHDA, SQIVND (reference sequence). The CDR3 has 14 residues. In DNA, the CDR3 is TGTGCCAGTAGAATCGGCGATTTCAATCAGCCCCAGCATTTT. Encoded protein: CASRIGDFNQPQHF.

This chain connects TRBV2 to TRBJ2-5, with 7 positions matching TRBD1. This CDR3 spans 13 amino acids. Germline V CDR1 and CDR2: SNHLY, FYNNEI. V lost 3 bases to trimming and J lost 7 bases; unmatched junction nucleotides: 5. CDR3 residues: CASSETGYSTQYF. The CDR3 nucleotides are TGTGCCAGCAGTGAGACAGGGTACTCGACCCAGTACTTC. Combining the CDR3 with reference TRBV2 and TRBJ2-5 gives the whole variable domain EPEVTQTPSHQVTQMGQEVILRCVPISNHLYFYWYRQILGQKVEFLVSFYNNEISEKSEIFDDQFSVERPDGSNFTLKIRSTKLEDSAMYFCASSETGYSTQYFGPGTRLLVL.

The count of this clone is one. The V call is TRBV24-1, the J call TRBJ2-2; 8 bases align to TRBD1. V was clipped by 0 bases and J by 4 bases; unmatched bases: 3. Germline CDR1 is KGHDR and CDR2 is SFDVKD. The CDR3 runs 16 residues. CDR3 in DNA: TGTGCCACCAGTGATTTGTCAGGGGGCGCCACCGGGGAGCTGTTTTTT. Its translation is CATSDLSGGATGELFF.

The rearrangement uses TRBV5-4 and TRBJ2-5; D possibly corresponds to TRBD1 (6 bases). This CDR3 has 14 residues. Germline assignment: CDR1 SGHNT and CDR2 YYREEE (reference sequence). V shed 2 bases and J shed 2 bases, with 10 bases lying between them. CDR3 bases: TGTGCCAGCAGCTTTGTGAGGGGGCAAGAGACCCAGTACTTC. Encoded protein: CASSFVRGQETQYF.

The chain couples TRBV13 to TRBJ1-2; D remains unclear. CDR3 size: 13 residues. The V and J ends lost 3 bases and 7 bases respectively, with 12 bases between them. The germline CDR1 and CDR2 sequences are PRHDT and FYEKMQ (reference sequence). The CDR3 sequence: CASSLDPKGGYTF. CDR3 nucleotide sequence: TGTGCCAGCAGCTTGGACCCGAAGGGTGGCTACACCTTC. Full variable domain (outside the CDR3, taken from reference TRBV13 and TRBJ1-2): AAGVIQSPRHLIKEKRETATLKCYPIPRHDTVYWYQQGPGQDPQFLISFYEKMQSDKGSIPDRFSAQQFSDYHSELNMSSLELGDSALYFCASSLDPKGGYTFGSGTRLTVV.

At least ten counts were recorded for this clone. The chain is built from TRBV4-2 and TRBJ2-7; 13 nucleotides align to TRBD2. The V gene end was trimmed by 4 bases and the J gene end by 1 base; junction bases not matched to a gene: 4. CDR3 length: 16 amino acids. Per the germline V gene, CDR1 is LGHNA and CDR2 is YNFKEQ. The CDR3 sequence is CASSPGLAGESYEQYF. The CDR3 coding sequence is TGTGCCAGCAGCCCCGGACTAGCGGGAGAATCCTACGAGCAGTACTTC.

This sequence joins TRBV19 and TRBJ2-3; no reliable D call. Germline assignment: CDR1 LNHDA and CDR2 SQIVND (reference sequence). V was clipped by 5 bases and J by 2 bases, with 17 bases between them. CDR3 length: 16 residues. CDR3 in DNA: TGTGCCAGTAGTTTCGACCGACCCGGCCCCACAGATACGCAGTATTTT. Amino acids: CASSFDRPGPTDTQYF.

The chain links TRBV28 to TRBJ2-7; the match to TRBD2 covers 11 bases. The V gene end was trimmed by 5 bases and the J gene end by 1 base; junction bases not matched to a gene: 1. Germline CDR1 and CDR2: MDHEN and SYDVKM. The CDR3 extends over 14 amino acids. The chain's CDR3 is CASSTSGSSYEQYF. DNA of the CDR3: TGTGCCAGCAGTACTAGCGGGAGTTCCTACGAGCAGTACTTC.